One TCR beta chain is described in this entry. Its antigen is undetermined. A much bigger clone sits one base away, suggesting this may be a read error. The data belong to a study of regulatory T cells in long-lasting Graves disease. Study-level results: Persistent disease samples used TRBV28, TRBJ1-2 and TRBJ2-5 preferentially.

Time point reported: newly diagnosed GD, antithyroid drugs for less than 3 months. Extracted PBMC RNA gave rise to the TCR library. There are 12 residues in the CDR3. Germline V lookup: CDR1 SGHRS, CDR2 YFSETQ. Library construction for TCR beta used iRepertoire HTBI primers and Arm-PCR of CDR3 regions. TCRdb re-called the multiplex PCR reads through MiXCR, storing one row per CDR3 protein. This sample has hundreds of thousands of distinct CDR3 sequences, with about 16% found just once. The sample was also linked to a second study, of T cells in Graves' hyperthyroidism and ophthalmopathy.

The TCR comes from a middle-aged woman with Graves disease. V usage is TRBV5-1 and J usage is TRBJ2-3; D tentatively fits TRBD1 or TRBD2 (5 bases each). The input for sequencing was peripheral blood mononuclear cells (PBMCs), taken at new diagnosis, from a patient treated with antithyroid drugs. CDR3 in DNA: TGCGCCAGCAGCTTGAGGGACGAGACCCGGTACTTC. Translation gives CASSLRDETRYF.